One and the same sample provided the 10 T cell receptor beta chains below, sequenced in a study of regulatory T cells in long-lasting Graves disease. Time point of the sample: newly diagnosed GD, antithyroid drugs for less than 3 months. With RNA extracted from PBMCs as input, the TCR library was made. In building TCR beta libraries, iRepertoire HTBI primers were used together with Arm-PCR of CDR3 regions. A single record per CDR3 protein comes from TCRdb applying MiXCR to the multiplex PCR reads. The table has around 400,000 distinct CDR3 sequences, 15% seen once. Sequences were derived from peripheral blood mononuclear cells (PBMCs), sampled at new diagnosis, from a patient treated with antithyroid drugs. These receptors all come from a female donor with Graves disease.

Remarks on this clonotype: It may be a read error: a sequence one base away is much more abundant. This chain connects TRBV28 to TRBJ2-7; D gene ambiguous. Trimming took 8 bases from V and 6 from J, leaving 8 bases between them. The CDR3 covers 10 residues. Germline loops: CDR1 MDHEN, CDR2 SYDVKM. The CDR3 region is CASGRCEQYF. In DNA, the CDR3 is TGTGCCAGCGGTCGATGCGAGCAGTACTTC.

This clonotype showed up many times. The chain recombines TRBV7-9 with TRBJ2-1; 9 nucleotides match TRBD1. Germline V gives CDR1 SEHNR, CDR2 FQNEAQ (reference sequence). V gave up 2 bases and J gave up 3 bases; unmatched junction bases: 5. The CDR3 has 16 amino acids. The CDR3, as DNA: TGTGCCAGCAGCTTAAGAGGGACAGGGTACTACAATGAGCAGTTCTTC. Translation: CASSLRGTGYYNEQFF.

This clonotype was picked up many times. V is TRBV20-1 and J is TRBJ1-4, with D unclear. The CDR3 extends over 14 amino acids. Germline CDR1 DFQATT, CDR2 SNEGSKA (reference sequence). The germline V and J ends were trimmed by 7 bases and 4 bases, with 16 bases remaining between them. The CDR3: CSVHQYTHNEKLFF. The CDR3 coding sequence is TGCAGTGTGCACCAGTACACGCATAATGAAAAACTGTTTTTT.

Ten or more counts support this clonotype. CDR3 nucleotides: TGCGCCAGCAGGATTGGGGCAGGCGTCGGTACCGGGGAGCTGTTTTTT. The encoded protein is CASRIGAGVGTGELFF. The chain links TRBV10-2 to TRBJ2-2; weak D call: TRBD1 (5 bases). V dropped 6 bases and J dropped 5 bases, with 19 bases sitting between them. This CDR3 is built from 16 residues. Germline V gene data show CDR1 as WSHSY and CDR2 as SAAADI.

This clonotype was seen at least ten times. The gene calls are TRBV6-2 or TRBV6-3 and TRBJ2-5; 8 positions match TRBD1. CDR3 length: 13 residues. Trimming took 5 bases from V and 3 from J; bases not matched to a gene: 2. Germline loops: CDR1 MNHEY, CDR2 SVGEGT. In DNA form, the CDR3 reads TGTGCCAGCAGTGTGGACAGGGAAGAGACCCAGTACTTC. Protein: CASSVDREETQYF.

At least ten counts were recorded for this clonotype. CDR3 region: CASSWGDLLDEQFF. CDR3 in DNA: TGTGCCAGCAGCTGGGGGGATCTCCTGGATGAGCAGTTCTTC. The genes are TRBV7-8 and TRBJ2-1; D perhaps matches TRBD2 (6 bases). The CDR3 totals 14 residues. Trimming removed 4 bases at V and 8 bases at J, with 15 bases between. In germline, CDR1 is SGHVS, CDR2 FQNEAQ.

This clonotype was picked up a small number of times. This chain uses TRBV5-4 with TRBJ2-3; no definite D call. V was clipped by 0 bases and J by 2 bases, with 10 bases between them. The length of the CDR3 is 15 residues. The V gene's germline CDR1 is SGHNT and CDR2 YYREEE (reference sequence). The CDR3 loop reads CASSLGNSHTDTQYF. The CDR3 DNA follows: TGTGCCAGCAGCTTGGGAAACAGTCACACAGATACGCAGTATTTT.

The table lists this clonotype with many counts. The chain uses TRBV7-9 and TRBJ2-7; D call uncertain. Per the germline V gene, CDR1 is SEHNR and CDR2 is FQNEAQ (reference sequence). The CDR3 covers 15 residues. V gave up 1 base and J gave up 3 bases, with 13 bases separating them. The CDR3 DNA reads TGTGCCAGCAGCTTAGTTGCGCTAACAAACTACGAGCAGTACTTC. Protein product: CASSLVALTNYEQYF.

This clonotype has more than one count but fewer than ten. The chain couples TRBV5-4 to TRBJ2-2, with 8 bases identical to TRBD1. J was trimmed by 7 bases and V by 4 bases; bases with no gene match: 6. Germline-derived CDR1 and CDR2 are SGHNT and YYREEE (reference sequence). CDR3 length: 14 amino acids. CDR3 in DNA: TGTGCCAGCAGCCAGGACAGGGATGGCGGGGAGCTGTTTTTT. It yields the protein CASSQDRDGGELFF. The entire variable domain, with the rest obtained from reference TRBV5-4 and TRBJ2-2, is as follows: ETGVTQSPTHLIKTRGQQVTLRCSSQSGHNTVSWYQQALGQGPQFIFQYYREEENGRGNFPPRFSGLQFPNYSSELNVNALELDDSALYLCASSQDRDGGELFFGEGSRLTVL.

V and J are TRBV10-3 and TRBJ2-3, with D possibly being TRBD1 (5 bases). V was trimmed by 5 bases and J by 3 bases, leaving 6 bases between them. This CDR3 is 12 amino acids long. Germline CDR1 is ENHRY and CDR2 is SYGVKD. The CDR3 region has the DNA TGTGCCATCAGTCCAGGGACAGATACGCAGTATTTT. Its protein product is CAISPGTDTQYF.